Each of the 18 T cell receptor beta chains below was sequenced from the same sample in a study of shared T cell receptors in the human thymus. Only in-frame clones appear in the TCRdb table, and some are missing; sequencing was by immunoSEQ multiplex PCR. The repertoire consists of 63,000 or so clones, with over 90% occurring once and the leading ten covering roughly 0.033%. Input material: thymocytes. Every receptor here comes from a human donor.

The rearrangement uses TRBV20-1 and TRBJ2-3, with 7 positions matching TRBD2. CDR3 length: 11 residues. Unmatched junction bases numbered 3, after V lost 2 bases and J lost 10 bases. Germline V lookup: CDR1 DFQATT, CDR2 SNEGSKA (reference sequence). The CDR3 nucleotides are TGCAGTGCTAGAAGACTAGCACCGCAGTATTTT. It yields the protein CSARRLAPQYF.

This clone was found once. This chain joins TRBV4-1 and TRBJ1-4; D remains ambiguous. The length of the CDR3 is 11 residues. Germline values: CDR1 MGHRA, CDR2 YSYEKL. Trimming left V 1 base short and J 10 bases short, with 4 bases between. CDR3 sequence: CASSQGLKLFF. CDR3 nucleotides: TGCGCCAGCAGCCAAGGCCTAAAACTGTTTTTT.

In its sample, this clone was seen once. This CDR3 reads CASSLGGLNTEAFF. Written as DNA, the CDR3 is TGTGCCAGCAGCTTAGGGGGATTGAACACTGAAGCTTTCTTT. The chain carries TRBV7-7 and TRBJ1-1; no definite D call. The CDR3 covers 14 residues. Between the trimmed V and J ends, which lost 1 base and 0 bases, there was a span of 6 bases. Germline V gives CDR1 SSHAT, CDR2 FNYEAQ (reference sequence).

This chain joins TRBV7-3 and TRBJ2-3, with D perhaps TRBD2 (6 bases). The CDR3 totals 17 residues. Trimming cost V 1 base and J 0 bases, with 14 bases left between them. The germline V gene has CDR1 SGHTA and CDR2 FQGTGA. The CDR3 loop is CASSLRERDSSTDTQYF. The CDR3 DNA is TGTGCCAGCAGCTTAAGAGAACGGGACTCTAGCACAGATACGCAGTATTTT.

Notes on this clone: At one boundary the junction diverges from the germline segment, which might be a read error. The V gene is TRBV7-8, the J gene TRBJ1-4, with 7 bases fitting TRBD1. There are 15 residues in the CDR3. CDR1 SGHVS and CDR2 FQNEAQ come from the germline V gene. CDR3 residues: CASSSKGQTTEKLFF. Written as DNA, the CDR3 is TGTGCCAGCAGCTCTAAGGGACAGACTACTGAAAAACTGTTTTTT.

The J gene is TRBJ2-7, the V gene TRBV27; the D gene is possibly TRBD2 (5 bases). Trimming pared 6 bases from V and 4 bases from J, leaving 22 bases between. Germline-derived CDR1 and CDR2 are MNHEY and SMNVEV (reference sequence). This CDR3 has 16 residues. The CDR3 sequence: CASRPKSNGEIYEQYF. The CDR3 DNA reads TGTGCCAGCAGGCCAAAGTCTAATGGGGAGATTTACGAGCAGTACTTC.

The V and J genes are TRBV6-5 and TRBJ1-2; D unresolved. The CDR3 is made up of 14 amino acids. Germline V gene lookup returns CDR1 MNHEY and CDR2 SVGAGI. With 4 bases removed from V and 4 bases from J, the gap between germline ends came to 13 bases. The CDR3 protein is CASSSTSTTYGYTF. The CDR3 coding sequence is TGTGCCAGCAGTTCAACCTCAACCACCTATGGCTACACCTTC.

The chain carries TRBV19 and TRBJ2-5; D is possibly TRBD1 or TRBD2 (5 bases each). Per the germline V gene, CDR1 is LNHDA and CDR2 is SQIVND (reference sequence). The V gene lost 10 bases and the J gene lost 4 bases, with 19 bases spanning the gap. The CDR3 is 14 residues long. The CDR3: CATGEDGAGETQYF. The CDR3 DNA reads TGTGCCACCGGGGAAGACGGGGCTGGAGAGACCCAGTACTTC.

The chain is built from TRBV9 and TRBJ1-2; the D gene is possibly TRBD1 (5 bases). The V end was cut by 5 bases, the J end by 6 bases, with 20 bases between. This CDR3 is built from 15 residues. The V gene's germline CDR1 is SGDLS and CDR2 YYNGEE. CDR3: CASRNGALVDNGYTF. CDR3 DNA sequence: TGTGCCAGCAGGAACGGGGCTCTTGTAGATAATGGCTACACCTTC.

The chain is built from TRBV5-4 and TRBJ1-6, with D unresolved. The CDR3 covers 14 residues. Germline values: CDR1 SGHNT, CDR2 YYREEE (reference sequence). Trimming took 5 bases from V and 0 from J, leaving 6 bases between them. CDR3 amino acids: CASSVSSYNSPLHF. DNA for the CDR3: TGTGCCAGCAGTGTAAGCTCCTATAATTCACCCCTCCACTTT.

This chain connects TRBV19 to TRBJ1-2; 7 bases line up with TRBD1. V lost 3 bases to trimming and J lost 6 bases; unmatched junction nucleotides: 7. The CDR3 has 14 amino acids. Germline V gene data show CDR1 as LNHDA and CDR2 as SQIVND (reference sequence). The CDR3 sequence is CASSIDGRGHGYTF. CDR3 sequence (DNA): TGTGCCAGTAGTATCGACGGTAGGGGGCATGGCTACACCTTC.

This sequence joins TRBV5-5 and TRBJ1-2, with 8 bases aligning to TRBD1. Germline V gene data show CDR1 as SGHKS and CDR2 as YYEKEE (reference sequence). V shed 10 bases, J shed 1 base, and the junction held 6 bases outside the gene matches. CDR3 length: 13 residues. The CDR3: CAGGQGYNYGYTF. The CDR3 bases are TGTGCCGGAGGACAGGGCTATAACTATGGCTACACCTTC.

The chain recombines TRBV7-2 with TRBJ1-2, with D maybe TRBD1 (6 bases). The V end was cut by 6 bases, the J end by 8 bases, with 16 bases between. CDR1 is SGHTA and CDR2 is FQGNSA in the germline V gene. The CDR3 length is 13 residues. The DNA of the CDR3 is TGTGCCAGCAGATTACAGGGTGATAAGGGCTACACCTTC. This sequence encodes CASRLQGDKGYTF.

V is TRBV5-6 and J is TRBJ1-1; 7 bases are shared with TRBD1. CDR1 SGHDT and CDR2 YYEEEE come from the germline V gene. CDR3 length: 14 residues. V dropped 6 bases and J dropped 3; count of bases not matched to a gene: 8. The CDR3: CASNKTGLDTEAFF. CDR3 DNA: TGTGCCAGCAACAAGACAGGGTTGGACACTGAAGCTTTCTTT.

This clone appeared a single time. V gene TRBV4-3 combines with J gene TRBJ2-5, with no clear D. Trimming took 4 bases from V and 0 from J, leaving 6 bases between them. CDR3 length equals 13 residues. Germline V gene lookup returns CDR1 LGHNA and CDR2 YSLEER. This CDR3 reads CASSPRDQETQYF. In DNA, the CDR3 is TGCGCCAGCAGCCCCCGGGACCAAGAGACCCAGTACTTC.

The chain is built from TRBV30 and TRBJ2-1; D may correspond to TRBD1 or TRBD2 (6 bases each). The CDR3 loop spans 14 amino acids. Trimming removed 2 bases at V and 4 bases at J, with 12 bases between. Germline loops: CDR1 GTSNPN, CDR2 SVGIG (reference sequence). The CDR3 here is CAWSPGAVYNEQFF. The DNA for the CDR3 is TGTGCCTGGAGTCCGGGGGCGGTATACAATGAGCAGTTCTTC.

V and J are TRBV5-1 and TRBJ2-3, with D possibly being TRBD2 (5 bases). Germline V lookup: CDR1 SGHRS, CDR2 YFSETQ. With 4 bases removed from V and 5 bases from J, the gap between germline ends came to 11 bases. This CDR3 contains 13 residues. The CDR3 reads CASSERGRDTQYF. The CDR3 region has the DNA TGCGCCAGCAGCGAGCGAGGGAGAGATACGCAGTATTTT. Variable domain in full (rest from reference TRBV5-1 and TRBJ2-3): KAGVTQTPRYLIKTRGQQVTLSCSPISGHRSVSWYQQTPGQGLQFLFEYFSETQRNKGNFPGRFSGRQFSNSRSEMNVSTLELGDSALYLCASSERGRDTQYFGPGTRLTVL.

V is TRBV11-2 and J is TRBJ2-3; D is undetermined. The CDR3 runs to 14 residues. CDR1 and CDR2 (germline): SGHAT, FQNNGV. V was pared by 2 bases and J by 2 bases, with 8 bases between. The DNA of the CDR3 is TGTGCCAGCAGCTTAAGACTCACCACAGATACGCAGTATTTT. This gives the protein CASSLRLTTDTQYF.